This TCR beta chain emerged from a study of vaccination effects on CD4 cells after COVID-19. TCRdb keeps only in-frame clones here, not all; method: immunoSEQ multiplex PCR. The sample contains fewer than 50,000 clones, 70% to 85% of which appear only once. V dropped 8 bases and J dropped 15 bases, with 22 bases sitting between them. The CDR3 contains 13 residues. CDR1 and CDR2 from the germline V gene are MNHEY and SVGAGI. ViraFEST used viral peptide pools to expand antigen-specific CD4+ T cells before sequencing. CD4+ T cells were isolated after around ten days of culture. As their vaccination, participants received two doses of either BNT162b2 or mRNA-1273. Researchers swapped half the medium for IL-2 medium on both days 3 and 7. Remarks on this clone: Antigen specificity is unknown.

The sequence was obtained from a human donor who received a COVID-19 vaccine. Some clones in this sample may be carry-over from other donors' samples. The chain joins TRBV6-5 to TRBJ2-2; D not resolved. This specimen consisted of CD4+ T cells from PBMCs cultured with HCoV-NL63 spike peptides, obtained after COVID-19 vaccination. The CDR3 nucleotides read TGTGCCAGCGATTTATGGGCTGGCACCGGAGTGTTTTTT. This gives the protein CASDLWAGTGVFF.